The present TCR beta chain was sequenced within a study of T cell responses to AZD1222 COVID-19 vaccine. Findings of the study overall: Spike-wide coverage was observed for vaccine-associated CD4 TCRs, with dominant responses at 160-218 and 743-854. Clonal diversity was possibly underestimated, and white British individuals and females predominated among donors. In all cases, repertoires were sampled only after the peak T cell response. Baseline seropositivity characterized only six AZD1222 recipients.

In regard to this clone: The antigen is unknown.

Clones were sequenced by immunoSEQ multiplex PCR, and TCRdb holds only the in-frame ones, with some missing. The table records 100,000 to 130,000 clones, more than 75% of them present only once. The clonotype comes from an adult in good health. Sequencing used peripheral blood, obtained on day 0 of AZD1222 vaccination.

The CDR3 nucleotides read TGTGCCAGCAGCTTCCCGGACAGGGAGTCCGAGCAGTACTTC. It specifies CASSFPDRESEQYF. This chain uses TRBV11-3 with TRBJ2-7, with TRBD1 identical over 8 bases. Germline V gene sequence: CDR1 SGHNT, CDR2 YENEEA. Germline trimming cut 3 bases from V and 6 bases from J; bases unmatched to any gene: 7. CDR3 length: 14 residues.